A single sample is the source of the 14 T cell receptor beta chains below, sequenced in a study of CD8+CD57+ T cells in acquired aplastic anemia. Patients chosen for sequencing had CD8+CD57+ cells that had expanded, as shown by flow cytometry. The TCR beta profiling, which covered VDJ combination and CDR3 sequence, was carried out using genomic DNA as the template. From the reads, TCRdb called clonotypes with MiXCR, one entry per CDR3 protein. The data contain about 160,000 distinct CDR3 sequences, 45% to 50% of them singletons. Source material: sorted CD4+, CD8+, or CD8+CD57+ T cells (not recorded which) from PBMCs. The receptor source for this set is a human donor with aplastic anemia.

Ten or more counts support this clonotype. CDR3 in DNA: TGTGCCAGCAGTTATAGGGGGATTACCTACGAGCAGTACTTC. Translation: CASSYRGITYEQYF. The gene calls are TRBV6-5 and TRBJ2-7; TRBD1 is a possible D gene (6 bases). Germline CDR1 and CDR2: MNHEY and SVGAGI. Trimming removed 3 bases at V and 2 bases at J, with 11 bases between. The CDR3 has 14 residues.

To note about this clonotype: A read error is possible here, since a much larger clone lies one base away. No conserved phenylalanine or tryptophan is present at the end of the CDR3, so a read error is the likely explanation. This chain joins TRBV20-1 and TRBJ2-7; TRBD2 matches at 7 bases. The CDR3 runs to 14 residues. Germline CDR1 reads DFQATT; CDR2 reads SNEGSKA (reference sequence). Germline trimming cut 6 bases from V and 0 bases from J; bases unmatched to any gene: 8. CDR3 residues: CSANKRGASYEQYS. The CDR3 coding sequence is TGCAGTGCCAACAAGCGGGGAGCCTCCTACGAGCAGTACTCC.

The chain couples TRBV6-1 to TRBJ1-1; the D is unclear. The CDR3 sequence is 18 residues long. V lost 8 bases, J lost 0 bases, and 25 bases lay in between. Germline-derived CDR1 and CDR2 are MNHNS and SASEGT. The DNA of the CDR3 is TGTGCCAGCCTCACCCTGACGGGAGGGCGTTACTTGAACACTGAAGCTTTCTTT. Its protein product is CASLTLTGGRYLNTEAFF.

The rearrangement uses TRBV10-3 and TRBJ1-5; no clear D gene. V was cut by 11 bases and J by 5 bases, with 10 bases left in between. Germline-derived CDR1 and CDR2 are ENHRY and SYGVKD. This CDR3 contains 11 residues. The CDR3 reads CALEIHQPQHF. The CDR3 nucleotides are TGTGCCCTCGAAATCCATCAGCCCCAGCATTTT.

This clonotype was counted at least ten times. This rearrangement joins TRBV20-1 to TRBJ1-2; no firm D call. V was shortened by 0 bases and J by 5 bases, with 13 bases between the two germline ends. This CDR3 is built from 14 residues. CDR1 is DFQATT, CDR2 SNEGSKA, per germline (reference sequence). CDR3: CSARDRVKSYGYTF. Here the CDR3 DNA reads TGCAGTGCTAGAGATCGAGTTAAATCTTATGGCTACACCTTC.

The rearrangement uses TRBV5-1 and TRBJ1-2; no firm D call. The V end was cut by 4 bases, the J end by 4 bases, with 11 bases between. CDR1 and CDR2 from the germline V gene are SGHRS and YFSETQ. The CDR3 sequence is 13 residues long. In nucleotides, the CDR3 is TGCGCCAGCAGCCCCCCGACAAGCTATGGCTACACCTTC. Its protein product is CASSPPTSYGYTF. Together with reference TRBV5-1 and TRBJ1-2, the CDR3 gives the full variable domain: KAGVTQTPRYLIKTRGQQVTLSCSPISGHRSVSWYQQTPGQGLQFLFEYFSETQRNKGNFPGRFSGRQFSNSRSEMNVSTLELGDSALYLCASSPPTSYGYTFGSGTRLTVV.

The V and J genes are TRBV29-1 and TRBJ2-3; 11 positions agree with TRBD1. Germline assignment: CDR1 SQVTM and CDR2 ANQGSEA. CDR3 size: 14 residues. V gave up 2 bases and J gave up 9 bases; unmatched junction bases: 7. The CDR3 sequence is CSVEQGTGGWTQYF. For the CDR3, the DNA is TGCAGCGTTGAACAAGGGACAGGGGGGTGGACGCAGTATTTT.

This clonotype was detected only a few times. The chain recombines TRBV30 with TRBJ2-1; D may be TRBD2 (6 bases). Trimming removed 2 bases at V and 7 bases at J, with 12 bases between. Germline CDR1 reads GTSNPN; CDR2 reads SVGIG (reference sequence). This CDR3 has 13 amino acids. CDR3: CAWSLGGRNEQFF. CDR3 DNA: TGTGCCTGGAGTTTAGGAGGGAGGAATGAGCAGTTCTTC.

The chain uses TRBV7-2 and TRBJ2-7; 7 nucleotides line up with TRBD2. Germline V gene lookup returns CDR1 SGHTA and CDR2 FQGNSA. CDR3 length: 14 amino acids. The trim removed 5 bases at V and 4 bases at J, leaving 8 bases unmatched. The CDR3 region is CASSVGEGSYEQYF. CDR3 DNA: TGTGCCAGCAGCGTCGGGGAGGGGTCATACGAGCAGTACTTC.

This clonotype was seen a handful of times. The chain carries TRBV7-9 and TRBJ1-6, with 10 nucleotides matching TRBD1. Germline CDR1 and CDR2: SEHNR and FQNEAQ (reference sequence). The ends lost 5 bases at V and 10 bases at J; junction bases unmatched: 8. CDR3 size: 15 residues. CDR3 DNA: TGTGCCAGCAGCATCGGACAGGGGGAAAGCTCACCCCTCCACTTT. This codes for CASSIGQGESSPLHF.

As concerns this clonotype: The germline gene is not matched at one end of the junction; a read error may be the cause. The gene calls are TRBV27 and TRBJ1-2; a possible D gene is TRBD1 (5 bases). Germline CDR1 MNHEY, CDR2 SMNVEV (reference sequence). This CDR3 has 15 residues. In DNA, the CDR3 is TGTGCCAGCAGTTTAGGAGGGCAGGGAAACTGTGGCTACACCTTC. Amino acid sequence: CASSLGGQGNCGYTF.

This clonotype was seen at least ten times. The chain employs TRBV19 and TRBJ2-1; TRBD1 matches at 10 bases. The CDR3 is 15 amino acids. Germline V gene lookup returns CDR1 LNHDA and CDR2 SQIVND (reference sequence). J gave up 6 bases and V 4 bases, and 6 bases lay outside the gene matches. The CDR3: CASSTGTGVGNEQFF. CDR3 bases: TGTGCCAGTAGTACCGGGACAGGGGTAGGCAATGAGCAGTTCTTC.

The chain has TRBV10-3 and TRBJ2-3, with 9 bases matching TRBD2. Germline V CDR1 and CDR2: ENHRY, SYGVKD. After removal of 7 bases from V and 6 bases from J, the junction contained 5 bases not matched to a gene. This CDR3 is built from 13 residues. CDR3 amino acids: CAIMGLAEDTQYF. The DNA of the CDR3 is TGTGCCATCATGGGACTAGCTGAGGATACGCAGTATTTT.

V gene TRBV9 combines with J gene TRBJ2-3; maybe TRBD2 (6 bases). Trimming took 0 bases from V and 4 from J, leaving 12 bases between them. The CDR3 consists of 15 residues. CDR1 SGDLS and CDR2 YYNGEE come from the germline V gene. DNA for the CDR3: TGTGCCAGCAGCGTAGTGTCGGGGGATTCAGATACGCAGTATTTT. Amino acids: CASSVVSGDSDTQYF. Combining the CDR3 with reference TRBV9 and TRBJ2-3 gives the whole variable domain DSGVTQTPKHLITATGQRVTLRCSPRSGDLSVYWYQQSLDQGLQFLIQYYNGEERAKGNILERFSAQQFPDLHSELNLSSLELGDSALYFCASSVVSGDSDTQYFGPGTRLTVL.